The clone carrying this TCR beta chain showed up just a few times. The sample is drawn from a study of blood T cell repertoires in COVID-19. TCRdb's table, derived via immunoSEQ multiplex PCR, lists solely in-frame clones and lacks some. The sample records 370,000 or so clones, approximately 87% being singletons. Germline V gene lookup returns CDR1 MNHEY and CDR2 SVGEGT. This CDR3 is 14 amino acids long. V dropped 6 bases and J dropped 9; count of bases not matched to a gene: 14. This TCR was recovered from a man younger than 45 who had recovered from COVID-19. The gene calls are TRBV6-2 or TRBV6-3 and TRBJ2-7, with 7 bases lining up with TRBD1. The sample comprised PBMCs or T cells enriched from blood (not recorded which). The CDR3 coding sequence is TGTGCCAGCAGATACGGGGACAGCGCCTATGGGCAGTACTTC. It translates to CASRYGDSAYGQYF.